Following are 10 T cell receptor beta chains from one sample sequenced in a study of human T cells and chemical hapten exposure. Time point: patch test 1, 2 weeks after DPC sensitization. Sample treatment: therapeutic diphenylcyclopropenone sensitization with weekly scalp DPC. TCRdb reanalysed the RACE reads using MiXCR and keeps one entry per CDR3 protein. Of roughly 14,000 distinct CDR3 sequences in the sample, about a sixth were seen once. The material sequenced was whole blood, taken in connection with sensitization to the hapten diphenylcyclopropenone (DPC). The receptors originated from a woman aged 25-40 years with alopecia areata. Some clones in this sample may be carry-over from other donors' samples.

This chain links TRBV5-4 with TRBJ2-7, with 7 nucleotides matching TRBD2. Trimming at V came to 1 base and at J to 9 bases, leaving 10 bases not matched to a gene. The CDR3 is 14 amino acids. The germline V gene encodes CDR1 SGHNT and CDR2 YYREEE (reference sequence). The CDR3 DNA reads TGTGCCAGCAGCTTGTGGAGCGGGAACCAACGGCAGTACTTC. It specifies CASSLWSGNQRQYF.

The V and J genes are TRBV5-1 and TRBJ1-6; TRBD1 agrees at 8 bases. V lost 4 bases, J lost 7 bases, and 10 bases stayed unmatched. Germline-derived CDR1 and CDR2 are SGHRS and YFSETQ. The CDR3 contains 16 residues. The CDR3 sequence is CASSRDGQGGNSPLHF. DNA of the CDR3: TGCGCCAGCAGCCGTGATGGACAGGGAGGCAATTCACCCCTCCACTTT.

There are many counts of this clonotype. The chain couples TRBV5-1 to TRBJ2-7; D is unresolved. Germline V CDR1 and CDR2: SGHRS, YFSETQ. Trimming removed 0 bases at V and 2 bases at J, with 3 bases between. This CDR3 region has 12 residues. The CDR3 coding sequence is TGCGCCAGCAGCTTGGTACCCTACGAGCAGTACTTC. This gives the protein CASSLVPYEQYF. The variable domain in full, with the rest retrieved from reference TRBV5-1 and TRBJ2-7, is KAGVTQTPRYLIKTRGQQVTLSCSPISGHRSVSWYQQTPGQGLQFLFEYFSETQRNKGNFPGRFSGRQFSNSRSEMNVSTLELGDSALYLCASSLVPYEQYFGPGTRLTVT.

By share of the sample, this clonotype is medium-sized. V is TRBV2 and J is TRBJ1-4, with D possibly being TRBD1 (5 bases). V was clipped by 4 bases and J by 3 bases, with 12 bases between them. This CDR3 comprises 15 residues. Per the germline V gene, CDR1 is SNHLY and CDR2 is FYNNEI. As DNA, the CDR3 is TGTGCCAGCAGTGTTGGGACGGGAGCTAATGAAAAACTGTTTTTT. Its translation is CASSVGTGANEKLFF.

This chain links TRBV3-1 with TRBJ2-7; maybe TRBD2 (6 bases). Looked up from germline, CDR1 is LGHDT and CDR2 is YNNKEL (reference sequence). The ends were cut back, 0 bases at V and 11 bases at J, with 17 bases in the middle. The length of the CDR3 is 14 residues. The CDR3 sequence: CASSQDPASVREYF. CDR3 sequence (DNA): TGTGCCAGCAGCCAAGACCCGGCTAGCGTAAGAGAGTACTTC.

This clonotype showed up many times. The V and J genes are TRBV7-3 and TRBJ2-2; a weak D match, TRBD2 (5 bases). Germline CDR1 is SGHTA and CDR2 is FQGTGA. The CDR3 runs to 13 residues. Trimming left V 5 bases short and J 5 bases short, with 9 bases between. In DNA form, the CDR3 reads TGTGCCAGCAGCAGAGGGCAGACCGGGGAGCTGTTTTTT. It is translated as CASSRGQTGELFF.

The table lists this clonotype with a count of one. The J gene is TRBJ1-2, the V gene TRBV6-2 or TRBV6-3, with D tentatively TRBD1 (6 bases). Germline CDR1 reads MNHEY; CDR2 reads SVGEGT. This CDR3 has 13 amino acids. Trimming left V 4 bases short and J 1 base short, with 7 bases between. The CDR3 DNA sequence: TGTGCCAGCAGTTTACAGGGTAACTATGGCTACACCTTC. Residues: CASSLQGNYGYTF.

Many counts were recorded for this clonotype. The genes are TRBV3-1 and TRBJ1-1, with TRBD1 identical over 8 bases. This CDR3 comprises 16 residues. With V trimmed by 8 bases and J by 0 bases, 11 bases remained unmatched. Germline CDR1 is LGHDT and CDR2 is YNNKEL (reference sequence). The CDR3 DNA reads TGTGCCAGCGGGGGACGGACAGGGACCCTGAACACTGAAGCTTTCTTT. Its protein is CASGGRTGTLNTEAFF.

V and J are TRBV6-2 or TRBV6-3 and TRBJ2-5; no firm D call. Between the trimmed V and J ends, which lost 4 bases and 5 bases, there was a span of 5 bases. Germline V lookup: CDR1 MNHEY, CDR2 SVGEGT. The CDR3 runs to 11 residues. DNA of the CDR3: TGTGCCAGCAGTTTTAAGGAGACCCAGTACTTC. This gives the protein CASSFKETQYF.

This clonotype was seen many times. CDR3 in amino acids: CSARKAGVTDIQYF. The CDR3 DNA reads as TGCAGTGCTAGAAAAGCGGGAGTCACGGACATTCAGTACTTC. J is TRBJ2-4 and V is TRBV20-1; 8 nucleotides agree with TRBD2. Trimming at V came to 2 bases and at J to 8 bases, leaving 8 bases not matched to a gene. Germline assignment: CDR1 DFQATT and CDR2 SNEGSKA (reference sequence). This CDR3 is built from 14 residues.